Listed here is a single T cell receptor (beta chain). With 4 bases clipped from V and 1 base from J, the junction kept 4 bases outside the gene matches. Germline lookup yields CDR1 SGHRS and CDR2 YFSETQ. This CDR3 spans 14 amino acids. The sample belongs to a study of cytomegalovirus exposure and HLA in healthy donors. Vbeta (60) and Jbeta (13) primers were used in the PCR. Libraries were prepared by immunoSEQ multiplex PCR; TCRdb keeps only in-frame clonotypes and omits some of them. The repertoire holds fewer than 200,000 clones, with roughly 73% as singletons. The origin of this receptor is a male donor in good health and CMV-seronegative. The sequencing input was PBMCs. The chain combines TRBV5-1 with TRBJ1-1; TRBD1 matches at 7 bases. The CDR3 DNA reads as TGCGCCAGCAGCACGGGACAGAGGAACACTGAAGCTTTCTTT. Translating gives CASSTGQRNTEAFF.